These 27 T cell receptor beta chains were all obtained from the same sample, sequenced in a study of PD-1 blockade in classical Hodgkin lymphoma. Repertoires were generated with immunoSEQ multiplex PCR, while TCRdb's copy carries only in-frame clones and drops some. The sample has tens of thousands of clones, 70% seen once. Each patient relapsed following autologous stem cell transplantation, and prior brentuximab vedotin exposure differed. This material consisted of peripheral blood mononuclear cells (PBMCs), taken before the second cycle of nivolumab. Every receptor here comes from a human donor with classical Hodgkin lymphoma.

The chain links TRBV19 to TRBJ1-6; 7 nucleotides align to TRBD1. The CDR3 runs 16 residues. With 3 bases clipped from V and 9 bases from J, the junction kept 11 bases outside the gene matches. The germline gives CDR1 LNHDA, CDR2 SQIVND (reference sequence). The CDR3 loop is CASSIRGQDLGSPLHF. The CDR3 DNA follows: TGTGCCAGTAGTATTAGAGGACAGGACCTGGGTTCACCCCTCCACTTT. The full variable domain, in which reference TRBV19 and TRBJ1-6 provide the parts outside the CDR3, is DGGITQSPKYLFRKEGQNVTLSCEQNLNHDAMYWYRQDPGQGLRLIYYSQIVNDFQKGDIAEGYSVSREKKESFPLTVTSAQKNPTAFYLCASSIRGQDLGSPLHFGNGTRLTVT.

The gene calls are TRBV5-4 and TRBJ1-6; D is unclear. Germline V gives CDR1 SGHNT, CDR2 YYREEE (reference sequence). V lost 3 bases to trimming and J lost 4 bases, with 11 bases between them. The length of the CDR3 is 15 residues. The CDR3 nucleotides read TGTGCCAGCAGCTCCTACGGGGTTTATAATTCACCCCTCCACTTT. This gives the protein CASSSYGVYNSPLHF.

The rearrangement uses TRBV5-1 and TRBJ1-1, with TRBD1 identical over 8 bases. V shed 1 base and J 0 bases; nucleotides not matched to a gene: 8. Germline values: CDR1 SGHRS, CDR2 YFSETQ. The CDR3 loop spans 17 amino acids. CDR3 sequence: CASSLLQGGGMNTEAFF. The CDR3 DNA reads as TGCGCCAGCAGCTTGCTACAGGGGGGCGGTATGAACACTGAAGCTTTCTTT. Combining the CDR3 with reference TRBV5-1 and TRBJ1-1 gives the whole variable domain KAGVTQTPRYLIKTRGQQVTLSCSPISGHRSVSWYQQTPGQGLQFLFEYFSETQRNKGNFPGRFSGRQFSNSRSEMNVSTLELGDSALYLCASSLLQGGGMNTEAFFGQGTRLTVV.

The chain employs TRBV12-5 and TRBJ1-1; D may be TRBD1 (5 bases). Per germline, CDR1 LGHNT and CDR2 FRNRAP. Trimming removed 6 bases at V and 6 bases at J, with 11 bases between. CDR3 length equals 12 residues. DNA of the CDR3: TGTGCTAGTGGCCGTCCGGGGGCTGAAGCTTTCTTT. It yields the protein CASGRPGAEAFF.

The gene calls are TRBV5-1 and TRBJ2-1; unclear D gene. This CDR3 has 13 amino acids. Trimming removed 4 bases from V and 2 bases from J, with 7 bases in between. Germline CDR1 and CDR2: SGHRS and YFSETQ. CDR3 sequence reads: CASSPDPYNEQFF. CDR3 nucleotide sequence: TGCGCCAGCAGCCCGGACCCCTACAATGAGCAGTTCTTC.

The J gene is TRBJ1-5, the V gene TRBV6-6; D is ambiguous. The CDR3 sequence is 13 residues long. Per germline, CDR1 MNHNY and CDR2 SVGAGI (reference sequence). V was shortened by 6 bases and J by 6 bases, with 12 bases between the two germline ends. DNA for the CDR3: TGTGCCAGCAGCTCCCCCCTGGGTCAGCCCCAGCATTTT. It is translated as CASSSPLGQPQHF.

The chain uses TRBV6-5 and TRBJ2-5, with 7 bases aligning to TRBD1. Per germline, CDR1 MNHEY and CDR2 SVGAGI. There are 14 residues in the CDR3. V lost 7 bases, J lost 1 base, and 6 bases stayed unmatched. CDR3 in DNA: TGTGCCAGCACCTACCCAGGGGGCCAAGAGACCCAGTACTTC. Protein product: CASTYPGGQETQYF.

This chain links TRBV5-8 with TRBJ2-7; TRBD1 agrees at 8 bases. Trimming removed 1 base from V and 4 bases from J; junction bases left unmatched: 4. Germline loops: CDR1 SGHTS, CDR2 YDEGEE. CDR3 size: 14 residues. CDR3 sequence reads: CASSLWQGAYEQYF. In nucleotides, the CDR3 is TGTGCCAGCAGCTTGTGGCAGGGGGCGTACGAGCAGTACTTC.

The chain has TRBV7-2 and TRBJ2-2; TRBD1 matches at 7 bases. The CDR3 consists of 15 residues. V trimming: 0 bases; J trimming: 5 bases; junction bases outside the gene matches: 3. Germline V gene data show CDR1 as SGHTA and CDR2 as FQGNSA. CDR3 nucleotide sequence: TGTGCCAGCAGCTTAGCCCTGACAGGGACCGGGGAGCTGTTTTTT. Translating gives CASSLALTGTGELFF.

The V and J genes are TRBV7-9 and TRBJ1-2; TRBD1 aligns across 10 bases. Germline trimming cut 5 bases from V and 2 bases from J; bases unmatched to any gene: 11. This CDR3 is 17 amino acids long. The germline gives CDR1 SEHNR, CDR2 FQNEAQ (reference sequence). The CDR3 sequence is CASSPGGQGGRNYGYTF. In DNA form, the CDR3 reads TGTGCCAGCAGCCCGGGCGGACAGGGGGGCCGGAACTATGGCTACACCTTC.

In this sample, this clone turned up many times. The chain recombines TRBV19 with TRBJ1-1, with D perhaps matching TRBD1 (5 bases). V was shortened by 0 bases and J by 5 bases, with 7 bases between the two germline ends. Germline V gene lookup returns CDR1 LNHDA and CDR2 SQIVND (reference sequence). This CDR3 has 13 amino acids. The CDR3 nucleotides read TGTGCCAGTAGTATAGATCCAGGGACTGAAGCTTTCTTT. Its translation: CASSIDPGTEAFF.

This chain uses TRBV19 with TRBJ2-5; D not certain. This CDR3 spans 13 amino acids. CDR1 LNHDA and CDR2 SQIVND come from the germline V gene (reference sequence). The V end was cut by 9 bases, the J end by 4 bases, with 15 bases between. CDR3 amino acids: CASGSRLRETQYF. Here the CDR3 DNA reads TGTGCCAGCGGTAGCCGACTTCGAGAGACCCAGTACTTC.

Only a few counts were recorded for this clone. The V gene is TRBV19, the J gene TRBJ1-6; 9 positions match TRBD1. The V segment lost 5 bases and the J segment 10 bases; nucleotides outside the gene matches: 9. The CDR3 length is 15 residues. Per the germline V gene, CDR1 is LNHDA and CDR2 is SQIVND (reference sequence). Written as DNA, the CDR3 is TGTGCCAGTAGTTCCGGGACAGGGAATGGATCACCCCTCCACTTT. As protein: CASSSGTGNGSPLHF.

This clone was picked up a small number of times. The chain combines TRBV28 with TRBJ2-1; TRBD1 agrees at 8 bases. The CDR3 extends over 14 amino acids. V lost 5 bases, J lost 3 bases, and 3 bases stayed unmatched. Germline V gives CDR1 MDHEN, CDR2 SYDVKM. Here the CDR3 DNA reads TGTGCCAGCAGTGGGACAGGTGTCTACAATGAGCAGTTCTTC. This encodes CASSGTGVYNEQFF.

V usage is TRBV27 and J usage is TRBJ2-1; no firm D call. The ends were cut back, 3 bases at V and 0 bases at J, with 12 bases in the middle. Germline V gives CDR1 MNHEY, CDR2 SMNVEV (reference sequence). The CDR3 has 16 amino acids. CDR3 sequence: CASSFASQASYNEQFF. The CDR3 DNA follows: TGTGCCAGCAGTTTCGCGTCCCAGGCCTCCTACAATGAGCAGTTCTTC.

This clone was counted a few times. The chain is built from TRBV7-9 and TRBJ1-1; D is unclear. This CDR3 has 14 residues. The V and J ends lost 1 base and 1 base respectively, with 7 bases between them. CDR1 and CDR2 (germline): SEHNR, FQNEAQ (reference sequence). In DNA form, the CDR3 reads TGTGCCAGCAGCTTAGAATCGAGGAACACTGAAGCTTTCTTT. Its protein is CASSLESRNTEAFF.

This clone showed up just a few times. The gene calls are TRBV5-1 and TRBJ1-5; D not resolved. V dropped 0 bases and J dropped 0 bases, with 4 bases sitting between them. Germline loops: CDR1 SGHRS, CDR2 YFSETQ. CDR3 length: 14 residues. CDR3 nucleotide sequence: TGCGCCAGCAGCTTGGGGTATAGCAATCAGCCCCAGCATTTT. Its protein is CASSLGYSNQPQHF.

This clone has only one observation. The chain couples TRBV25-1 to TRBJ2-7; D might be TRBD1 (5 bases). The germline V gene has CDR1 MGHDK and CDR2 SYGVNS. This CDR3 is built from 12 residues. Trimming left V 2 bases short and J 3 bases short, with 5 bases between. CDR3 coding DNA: TGTGCCAGCAGTGAACAGGGCTACGAGCAGTACTTC. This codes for CASSEQGYEQYF.

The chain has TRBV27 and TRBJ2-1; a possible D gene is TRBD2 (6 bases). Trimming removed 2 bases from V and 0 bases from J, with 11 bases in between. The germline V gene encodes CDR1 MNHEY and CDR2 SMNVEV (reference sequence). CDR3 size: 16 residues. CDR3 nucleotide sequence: TGTGCCAGCAGTTTAACCCGGGGGACCTCCTACAATGAGCAGTTCTTC. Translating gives CASSLTRGTSYNEQFF.

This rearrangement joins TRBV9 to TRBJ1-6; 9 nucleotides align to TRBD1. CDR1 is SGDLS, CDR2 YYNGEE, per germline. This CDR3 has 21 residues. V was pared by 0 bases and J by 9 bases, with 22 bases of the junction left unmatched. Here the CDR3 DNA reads TGTGCCAGCAGCGTAGCCCCTGGGGGACTACAGGGGGCGCATAGCGGTTCACCCCTCCACTTT. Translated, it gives CASSVAPGGLQGAHSGSPLHF.

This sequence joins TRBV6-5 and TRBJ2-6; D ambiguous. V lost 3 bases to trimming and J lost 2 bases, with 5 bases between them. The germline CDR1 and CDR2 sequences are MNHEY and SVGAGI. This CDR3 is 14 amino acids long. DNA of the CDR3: TGTGCCAGCAGTTATCGAACTGGGGCCAACGTCCTGACTTTC. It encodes CASSYRTGANVLTF.

CDR3 in amino acids: CASRYGPNDGYTF. In DNA, the CDR3 is TGTGCCAGTAGATACGGGCCGAACGATGGCTACACCTTC. The chain recombines TRBV19 with TRBJ1-2; D not certain. V lost 6 bases and J 6 bases, leaving 14 bases between the germline ends. Germline V gene lookup returns CDR1 LNHDA and CDR2 SQIVND (reference sequence). The CDR3 has 13 residues.

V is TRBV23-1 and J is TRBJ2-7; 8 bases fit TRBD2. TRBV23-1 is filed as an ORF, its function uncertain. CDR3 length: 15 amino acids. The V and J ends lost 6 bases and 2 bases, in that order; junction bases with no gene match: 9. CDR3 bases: TGCGCCAGCAGCCCGAGAGGCGGGGGGCCCTACGAGCAGTACGTC. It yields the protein CASSPRGGGPYEQYV.

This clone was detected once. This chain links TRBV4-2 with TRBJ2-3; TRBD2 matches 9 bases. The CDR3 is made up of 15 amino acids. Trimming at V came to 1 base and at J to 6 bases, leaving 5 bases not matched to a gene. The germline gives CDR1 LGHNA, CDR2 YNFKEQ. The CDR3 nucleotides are TGTGCCAGCAGCCAAGTTAGCGGGAGCTGGGATACGCAGTATTTT. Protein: CASSQVSGSWDTQYF.

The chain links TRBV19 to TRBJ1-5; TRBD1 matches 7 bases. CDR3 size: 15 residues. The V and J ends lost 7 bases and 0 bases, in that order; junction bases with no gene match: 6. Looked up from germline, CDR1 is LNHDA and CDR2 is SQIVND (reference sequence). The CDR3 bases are TGTGCCAGTAACAACAGGGGTGGTAGCAATCAGCCCCAGCATTTT. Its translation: CASNNRGGSNQPQHF.

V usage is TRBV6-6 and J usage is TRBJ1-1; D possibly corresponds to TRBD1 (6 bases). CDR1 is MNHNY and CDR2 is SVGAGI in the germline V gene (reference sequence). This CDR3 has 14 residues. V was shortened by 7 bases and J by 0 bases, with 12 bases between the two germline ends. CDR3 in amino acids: CASTITGLNTEAFF. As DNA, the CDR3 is TGTGCCAGCACCATAACAGGGTTGAACACTGAAGCTTTCTTT.

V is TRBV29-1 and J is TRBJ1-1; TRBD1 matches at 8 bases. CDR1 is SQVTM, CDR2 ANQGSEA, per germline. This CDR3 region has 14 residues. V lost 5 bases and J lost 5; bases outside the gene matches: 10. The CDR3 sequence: CSVTQGAPGTEAFF. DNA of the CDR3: TGCAGCGTTACCCAGGGGGCTCCGGGGACTGAAGCTTTCTTT.